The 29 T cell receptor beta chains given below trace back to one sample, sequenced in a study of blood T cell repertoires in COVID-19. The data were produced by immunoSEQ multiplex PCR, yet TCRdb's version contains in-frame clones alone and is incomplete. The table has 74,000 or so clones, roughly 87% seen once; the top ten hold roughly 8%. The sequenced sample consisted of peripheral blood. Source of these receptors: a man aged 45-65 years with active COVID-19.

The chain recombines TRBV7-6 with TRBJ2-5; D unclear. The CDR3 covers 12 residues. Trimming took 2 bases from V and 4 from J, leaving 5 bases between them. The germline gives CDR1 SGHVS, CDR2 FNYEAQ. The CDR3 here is CASSLNRETQYF. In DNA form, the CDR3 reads TGTGCCAGCAGCTTAAATAGAGAGACCCAGTACTTC.

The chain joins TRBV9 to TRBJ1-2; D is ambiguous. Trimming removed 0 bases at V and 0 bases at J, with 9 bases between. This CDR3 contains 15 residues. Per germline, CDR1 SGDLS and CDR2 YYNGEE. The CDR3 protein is CASSVARSSNYGYTF. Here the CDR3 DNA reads TGTGCCAGCAGCGTAGCCAGGTCGTCTAACTATGGCTACACCTTC.

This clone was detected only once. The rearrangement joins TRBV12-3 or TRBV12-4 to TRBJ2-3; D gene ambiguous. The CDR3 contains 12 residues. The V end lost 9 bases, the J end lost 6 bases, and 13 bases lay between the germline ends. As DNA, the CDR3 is TGTGCCAGTTCTCACAGCCTTGATACGCAGTATTTT. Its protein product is CASSHSLDTQYF.

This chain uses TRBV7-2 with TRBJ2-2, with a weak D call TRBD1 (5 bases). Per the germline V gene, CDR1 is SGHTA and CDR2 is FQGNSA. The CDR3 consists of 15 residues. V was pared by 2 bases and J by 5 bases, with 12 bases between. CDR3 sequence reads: CASSLRQKGTGELFF. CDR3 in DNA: TGTGCCAGCAGCTTAAGACAGAAAGGGACCGGGGAGCTGTTTTTT.

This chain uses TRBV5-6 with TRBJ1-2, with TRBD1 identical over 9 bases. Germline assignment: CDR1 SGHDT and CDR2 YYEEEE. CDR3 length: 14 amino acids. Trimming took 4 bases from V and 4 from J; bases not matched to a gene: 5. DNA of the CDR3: TGTGCCAGCAGCAACAGGGGGCTCGGCTATGGCTACACCTTC. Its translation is CASSNRGLGYGYTF.

CDR3 bases: TGTGCCAGCAGACCCTGGGGGGGCTCGGCAGATACGCAGTATTTT. Residues: CASRPWGGSADTQYF. The chain recombines TRBV6-6 with TRBJ2-3; the D gene is possibly TRBD2 (7 bases). Germline CDR1 reads MNHNY; CDR2 reads SVGAGI (reference sequence). This CDR3 has 15 residues. V shed 6 bases and J shed 4 bases, with 17 bases lying between them.

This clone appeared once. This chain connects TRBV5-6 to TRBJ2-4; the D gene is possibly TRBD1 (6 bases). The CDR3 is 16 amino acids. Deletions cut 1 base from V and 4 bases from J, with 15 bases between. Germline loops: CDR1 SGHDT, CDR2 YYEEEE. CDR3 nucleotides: TGTGCCAGCAGCTTGTTTGGGGGCGTAGGAAAAAACATTCAGTACTTC. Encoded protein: CASSLFGGVGKNIQYF.

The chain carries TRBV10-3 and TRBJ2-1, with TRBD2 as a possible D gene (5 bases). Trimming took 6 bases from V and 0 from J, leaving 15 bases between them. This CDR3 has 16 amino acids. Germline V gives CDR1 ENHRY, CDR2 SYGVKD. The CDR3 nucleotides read TGTGCCATCAGCTCATGGACTGATAGCTCCTACAATGAGCAGTTCTTC. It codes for CAISSWTDSSYNEQFF.

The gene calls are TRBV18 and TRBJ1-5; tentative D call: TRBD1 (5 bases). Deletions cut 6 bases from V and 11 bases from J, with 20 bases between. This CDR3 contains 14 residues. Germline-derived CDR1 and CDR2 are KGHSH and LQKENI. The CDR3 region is CASSNGGPEGAQHF. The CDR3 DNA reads TGTGCCAGCTCGAACGGGGGACCAGAAGGGGCCCAGCATTTT. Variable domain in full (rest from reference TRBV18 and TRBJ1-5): NAGVMQNPRHLVRRRGQEARLRCSPMKGHSHVYWYRQLPEEGLKFMVYLQKENIIDESGMPKERFSAEFPKEGPSILRIQQVVRGDSAAYFCASSNGGPEGAQHFGDGTRLSIL.

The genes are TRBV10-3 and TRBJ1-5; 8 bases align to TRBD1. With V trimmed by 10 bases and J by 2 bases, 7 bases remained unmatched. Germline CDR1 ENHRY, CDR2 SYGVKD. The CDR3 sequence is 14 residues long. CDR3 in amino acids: CASQGARGNQPQHF. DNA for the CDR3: TGTGCCAGCCAGGGGGCTCGGGGCAATCAGCCCCAGCATTTT.

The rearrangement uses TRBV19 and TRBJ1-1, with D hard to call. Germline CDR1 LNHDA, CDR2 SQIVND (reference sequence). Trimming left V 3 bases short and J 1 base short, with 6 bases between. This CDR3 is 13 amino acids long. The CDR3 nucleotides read TGTGCCAGTAGTATCCTCAGGAACACTGAAGCTTTCTTT. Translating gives CASSILRNTEAFF.

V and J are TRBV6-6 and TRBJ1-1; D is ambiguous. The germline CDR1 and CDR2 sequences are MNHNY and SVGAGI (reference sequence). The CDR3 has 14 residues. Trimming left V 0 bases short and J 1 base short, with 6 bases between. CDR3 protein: CASSYSRQNTEAFF. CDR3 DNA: TGTGCCAGCAGTTACTCCCGACAGAACACTGAAGCTTTCTTT.

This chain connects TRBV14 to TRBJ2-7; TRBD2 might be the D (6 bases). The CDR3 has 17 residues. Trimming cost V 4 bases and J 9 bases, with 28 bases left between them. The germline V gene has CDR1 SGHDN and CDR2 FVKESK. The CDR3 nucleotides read TGTGCCAGCAGCCGCACCGTTAGTTGGAGGGGAAGGGTCGGGCAGTACTTC. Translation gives CASSRTVSWRGRVGQYF.

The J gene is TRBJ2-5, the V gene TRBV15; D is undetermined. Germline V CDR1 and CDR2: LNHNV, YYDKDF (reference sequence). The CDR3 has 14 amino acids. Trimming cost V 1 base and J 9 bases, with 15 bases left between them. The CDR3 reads CATSRGLSQEAQYF. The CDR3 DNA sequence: TGTGCCACCAGCAGAGGACTTTCTCAAGAAGCCCAGTACTTC.

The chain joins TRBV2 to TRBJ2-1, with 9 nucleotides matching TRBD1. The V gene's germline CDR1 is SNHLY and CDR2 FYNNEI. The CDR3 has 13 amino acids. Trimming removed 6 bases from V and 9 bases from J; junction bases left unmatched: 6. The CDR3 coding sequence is TGTGCCAGCAGGCCGGGACAGGGCGCTGAGCAGTTCTTC. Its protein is CASRPGQGAEQFF.

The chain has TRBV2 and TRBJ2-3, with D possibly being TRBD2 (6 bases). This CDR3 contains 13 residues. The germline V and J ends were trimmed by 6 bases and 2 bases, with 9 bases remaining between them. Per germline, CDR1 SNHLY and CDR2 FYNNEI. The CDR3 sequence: CASRDYITDTQYF. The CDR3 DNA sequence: TGTGCCAGCAGGGACTATATCACAGATACGCAGTATTTT.

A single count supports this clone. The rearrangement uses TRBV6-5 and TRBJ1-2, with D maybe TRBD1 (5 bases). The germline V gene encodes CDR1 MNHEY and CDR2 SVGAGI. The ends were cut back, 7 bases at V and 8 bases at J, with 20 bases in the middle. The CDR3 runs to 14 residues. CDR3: CASTHGRQLGGYTF. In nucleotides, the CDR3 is TGTGCCAGCACACACGGTAGACAGTTGGGCGGCTACACCTTC.

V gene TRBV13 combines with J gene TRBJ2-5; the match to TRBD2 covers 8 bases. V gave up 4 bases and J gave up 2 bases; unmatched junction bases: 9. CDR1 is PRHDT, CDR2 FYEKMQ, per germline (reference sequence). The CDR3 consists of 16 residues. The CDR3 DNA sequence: TGTGCCAGCAGCTCCGCTTACAGCGGGGGTCAAGAGACCCAGTACTTC. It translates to CASSSAYSGGQETQYF.

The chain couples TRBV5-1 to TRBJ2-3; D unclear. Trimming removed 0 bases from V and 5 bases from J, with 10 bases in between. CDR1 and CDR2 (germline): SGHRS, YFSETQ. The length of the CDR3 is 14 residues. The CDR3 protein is CASSLGYYKDTQYF. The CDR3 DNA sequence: TGCGCCAGCAGCTTGGGATACTATAAAGATACGCAGTATTTT.

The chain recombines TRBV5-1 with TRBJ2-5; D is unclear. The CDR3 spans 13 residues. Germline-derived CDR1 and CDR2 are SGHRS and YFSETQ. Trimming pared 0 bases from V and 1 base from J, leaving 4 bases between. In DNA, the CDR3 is TGCGCCAGCAGCTTGGGGAGCCAAGAGACCCAGTACTTC. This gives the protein CASSLGSQETQYF.

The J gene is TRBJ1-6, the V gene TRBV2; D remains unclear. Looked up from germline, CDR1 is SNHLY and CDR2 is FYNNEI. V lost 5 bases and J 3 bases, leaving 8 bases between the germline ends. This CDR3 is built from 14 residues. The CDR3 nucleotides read TGTGCCAGCAGTCAGTCGAACTATAATTCACCCCTCCACTTT. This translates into CASSQSNYNSPLHF.

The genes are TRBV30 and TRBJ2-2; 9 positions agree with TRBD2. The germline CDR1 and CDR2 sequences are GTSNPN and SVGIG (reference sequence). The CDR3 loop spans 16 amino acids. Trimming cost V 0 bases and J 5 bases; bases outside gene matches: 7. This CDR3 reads CAWSVTRGGTTGELFF. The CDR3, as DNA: TGTGCCTGGAGTGTAACGCGGGGGGGTACGACCGGGGAGCTGTTTTTT.

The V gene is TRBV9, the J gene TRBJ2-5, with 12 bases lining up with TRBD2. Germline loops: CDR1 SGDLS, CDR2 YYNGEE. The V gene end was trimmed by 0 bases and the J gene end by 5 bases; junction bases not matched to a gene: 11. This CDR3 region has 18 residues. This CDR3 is CASSVDLAGGPSRETQYF. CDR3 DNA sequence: TGTGCCAGCAGCGTAGATCTAGCGGGGGGGCCCAGCCGGGAGACCCAGTACTTC.

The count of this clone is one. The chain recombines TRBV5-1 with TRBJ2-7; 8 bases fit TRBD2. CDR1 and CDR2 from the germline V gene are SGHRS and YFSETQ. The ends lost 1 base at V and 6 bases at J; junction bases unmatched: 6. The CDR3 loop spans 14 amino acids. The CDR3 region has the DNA TGCGCCAGCAGCTTGTACGGGGGGGCCACCGAGCAGTACTTC. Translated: CASSLYGGATEQYF.

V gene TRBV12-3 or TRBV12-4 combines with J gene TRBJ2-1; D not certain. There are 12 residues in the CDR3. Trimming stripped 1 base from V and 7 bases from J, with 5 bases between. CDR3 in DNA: TGTGCCAGCAGTTTAGTCGGGAATGAGCAGTTCTTC. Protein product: CASSLVGNEQFF.

The CDR3 nucleotides are TGTGCCAGTAGTAAAGAGGCCTCAACGGGAAATGAGCAGTTCTTC. Its protein is CASSKEASTGNEQFF. The chain recombines TRBV19 with TRBJ2-1, with a weak D call TRBD2 (5 bases). V gave up 4 bases and J gave up 7 bases, with 17 bases separating them. The length of the CDR3 is 15 residues. Germline assignment: CDR1 LNHDA and CDR2 SQIVND (reference sequence).

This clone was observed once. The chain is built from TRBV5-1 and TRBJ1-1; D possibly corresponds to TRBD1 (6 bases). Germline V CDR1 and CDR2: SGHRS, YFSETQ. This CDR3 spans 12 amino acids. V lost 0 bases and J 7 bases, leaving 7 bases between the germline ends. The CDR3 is CASSLEQGEAFF. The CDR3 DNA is TGCGCCAGCAGCTTGGAACAGGGTGAAGCTTTCTTT.

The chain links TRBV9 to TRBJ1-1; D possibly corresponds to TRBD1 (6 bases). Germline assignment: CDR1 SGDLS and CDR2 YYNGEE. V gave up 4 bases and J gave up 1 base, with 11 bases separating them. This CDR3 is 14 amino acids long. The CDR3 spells CASSRVGANTEAFF. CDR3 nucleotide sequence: TGTGCCAGCAGCCGCGTGGGGGCGAACACTGAAGCTTTCTTT.

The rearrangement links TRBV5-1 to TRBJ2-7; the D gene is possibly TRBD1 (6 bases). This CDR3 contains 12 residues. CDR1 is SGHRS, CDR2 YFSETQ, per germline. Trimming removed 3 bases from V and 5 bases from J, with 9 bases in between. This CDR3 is CASSSGVHEQYF. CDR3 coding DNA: TGCGCCAGCAGCTCAGGGGTCCACGAGCAGTACTTC.